The entry below describes one T cell receptor beta chain. From the reads, TCRdb called clonotypes with MiXCR, one entry per CDR3 protein. The sample yields about 260,000 distinct CDR3 sequences, approximately 8.3% seen once. Germline V gene data show CDR1 as MNHEY and CDR2 as SMNVEV (reference sequence). Trimming removed 2 bases at V and 6 bases at J, with 17 bases between. The CDR3 contains 16 residues. These data are taken from a study of T cell repertoires in cytomegalovirus infection. The rearrangement joins TRBV27 to TRBJ2-1, with D maybe TRBD2 (6 bases). The sequenced material came from PBMCs. The sequence derives from a human donor in good health (CMV status not recorded). Some clones in this sample may be carry-over from other donors' samples. The CDR3 region is CASSLRRASEANEQFF. For the CDR3, the DNA is TGTGCCAGCAGTTTAAGGAGGGCTAGCGAAGCCAATGAGCAGTTCTTC.